This entry describes one T cell receptor (beta chain). Libraries were prepared by immunoSEQ multiplex PCR; TCRdb keeps only in-frame clonotypes and omits some of them. Seen here are tens of thousands of clones, roughly 94% observed once, and the top ten hold 0.3% to 0.5%. V lost 1 base and J lost 10, with 14 bases in between. Germline values: CDR1 LGHNA, CDR2 YSLEER. This CDR3 has 13 amino acids. These data originate in a study of technical replicates of blood from a handful of donors. This TCR derives from a human donor in good health. Specimen: T cells isolated from PBMCs. This chain links TRBV4-3 with TRBJ2-7; D call uncertain. CDR3 in amino acids: CASSQGQESSQYF. The CDR3 DNA reads as TGCGCCAGCAGCCAAGGGCAGGAATCAAGCCAGTACTTC.